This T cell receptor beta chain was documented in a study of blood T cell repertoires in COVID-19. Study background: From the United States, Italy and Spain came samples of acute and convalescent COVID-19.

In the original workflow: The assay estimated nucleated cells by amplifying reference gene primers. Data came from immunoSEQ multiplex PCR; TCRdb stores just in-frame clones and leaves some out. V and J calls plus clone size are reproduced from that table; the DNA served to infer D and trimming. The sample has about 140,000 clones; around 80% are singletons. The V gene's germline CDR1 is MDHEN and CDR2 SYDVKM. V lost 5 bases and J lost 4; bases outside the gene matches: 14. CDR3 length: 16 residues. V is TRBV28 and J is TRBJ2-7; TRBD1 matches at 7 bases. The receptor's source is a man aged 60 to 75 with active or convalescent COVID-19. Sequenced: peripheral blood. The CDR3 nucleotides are TGTGCCAGCAGTACTTACCCCGGACAGGCGACGTACGAGCAGTACGTC. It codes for CASSTYPGQATYEQYV.